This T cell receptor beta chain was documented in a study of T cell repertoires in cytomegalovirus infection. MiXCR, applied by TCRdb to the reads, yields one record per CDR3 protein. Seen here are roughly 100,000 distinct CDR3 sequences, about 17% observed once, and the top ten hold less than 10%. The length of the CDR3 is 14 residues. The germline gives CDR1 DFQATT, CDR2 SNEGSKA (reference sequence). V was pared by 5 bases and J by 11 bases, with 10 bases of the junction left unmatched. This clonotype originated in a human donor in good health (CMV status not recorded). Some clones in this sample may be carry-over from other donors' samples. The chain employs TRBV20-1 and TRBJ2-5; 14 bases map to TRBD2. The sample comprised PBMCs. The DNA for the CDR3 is TGCAGTGCTGGGGGACTAGCGGGGGTTCTGAGTCAGTACTTC. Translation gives CSAGGLAGVLSQYF.